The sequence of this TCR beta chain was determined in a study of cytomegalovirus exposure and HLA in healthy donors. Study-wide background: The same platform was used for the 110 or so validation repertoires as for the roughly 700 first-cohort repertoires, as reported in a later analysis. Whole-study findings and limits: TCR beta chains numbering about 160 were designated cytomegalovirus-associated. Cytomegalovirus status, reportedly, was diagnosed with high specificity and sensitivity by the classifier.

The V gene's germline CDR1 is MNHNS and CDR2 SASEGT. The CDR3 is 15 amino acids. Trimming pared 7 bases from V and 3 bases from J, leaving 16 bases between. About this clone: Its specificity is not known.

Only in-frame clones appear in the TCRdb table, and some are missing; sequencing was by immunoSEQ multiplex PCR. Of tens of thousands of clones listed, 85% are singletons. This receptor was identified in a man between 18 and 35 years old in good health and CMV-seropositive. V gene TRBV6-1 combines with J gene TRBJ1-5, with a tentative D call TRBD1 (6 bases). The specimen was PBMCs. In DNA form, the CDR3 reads TGTGCCAGCAACCCGGACGGACAGCCCAATCAGCCCCAGCATTTT. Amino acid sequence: CASNPDGQPNQPQHF.